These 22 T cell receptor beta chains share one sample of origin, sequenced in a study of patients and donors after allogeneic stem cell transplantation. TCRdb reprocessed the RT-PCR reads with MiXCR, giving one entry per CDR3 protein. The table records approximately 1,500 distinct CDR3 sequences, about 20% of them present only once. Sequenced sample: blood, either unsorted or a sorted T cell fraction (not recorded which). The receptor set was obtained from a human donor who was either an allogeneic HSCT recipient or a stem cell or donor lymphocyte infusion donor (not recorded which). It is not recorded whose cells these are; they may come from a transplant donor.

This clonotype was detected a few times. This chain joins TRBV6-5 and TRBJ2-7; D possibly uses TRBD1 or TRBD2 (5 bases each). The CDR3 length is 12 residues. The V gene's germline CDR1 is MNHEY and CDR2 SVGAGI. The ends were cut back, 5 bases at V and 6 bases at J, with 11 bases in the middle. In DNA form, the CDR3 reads TGTGCCAGCAGTACAGGCGGACTCGAGCAGTACTTC. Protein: CASSTGGLEQYF.

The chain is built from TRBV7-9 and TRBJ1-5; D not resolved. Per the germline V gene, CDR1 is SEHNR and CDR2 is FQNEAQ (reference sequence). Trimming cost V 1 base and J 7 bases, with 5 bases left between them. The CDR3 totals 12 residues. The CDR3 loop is CASSLGEQPQHF. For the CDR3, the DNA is TGTGCCAGCAGCTTAGGGGAACAGCCCCAGCATTTT.

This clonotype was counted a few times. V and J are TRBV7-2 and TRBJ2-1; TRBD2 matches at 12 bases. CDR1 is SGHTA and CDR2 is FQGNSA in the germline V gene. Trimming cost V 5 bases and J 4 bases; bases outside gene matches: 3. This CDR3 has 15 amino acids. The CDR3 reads CASSMGLAGYNEQFF. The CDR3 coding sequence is TGTGCCAGCAGCATGGGACTAGCGGGTTACAATGAGCAGTTCTTC.

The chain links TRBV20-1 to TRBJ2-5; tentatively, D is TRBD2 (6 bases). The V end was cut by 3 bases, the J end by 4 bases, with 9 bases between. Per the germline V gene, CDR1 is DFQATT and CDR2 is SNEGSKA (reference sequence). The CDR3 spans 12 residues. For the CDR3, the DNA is TGCAGTGCTAGGGGGGGACCAGAGACCCAGTACTTC. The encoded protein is CSARGGPETQYF.

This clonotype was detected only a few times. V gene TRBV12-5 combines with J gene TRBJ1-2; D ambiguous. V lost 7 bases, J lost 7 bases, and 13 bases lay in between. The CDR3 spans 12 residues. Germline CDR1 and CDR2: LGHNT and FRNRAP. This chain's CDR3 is CASAPVPGGYTF. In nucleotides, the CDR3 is TGTGCTAGTGCCCCTGTCCCTGGTGGCTACACCTTC.

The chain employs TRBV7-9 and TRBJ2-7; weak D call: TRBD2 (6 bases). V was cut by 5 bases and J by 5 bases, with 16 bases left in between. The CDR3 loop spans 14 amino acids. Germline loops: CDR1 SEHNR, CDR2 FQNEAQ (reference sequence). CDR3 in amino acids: CASSPGGGSNEQYF. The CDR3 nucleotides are TGTGCCAGCAGCCCCGGAGGAGGGAGCAACGAGCAGTACTTC.

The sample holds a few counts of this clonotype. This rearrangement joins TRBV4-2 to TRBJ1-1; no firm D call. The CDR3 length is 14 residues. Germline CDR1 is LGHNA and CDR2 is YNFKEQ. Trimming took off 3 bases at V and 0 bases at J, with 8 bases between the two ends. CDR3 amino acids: CASSHPQLNTEAFF. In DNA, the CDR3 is TGTGCCAGCAGCCACCCACAGCTGAACACTGAAGCTTTCTTT.

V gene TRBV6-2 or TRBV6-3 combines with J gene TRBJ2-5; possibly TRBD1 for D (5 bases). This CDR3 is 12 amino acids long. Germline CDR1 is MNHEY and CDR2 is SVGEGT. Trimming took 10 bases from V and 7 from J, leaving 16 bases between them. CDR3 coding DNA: TGTGCCATCGACCGGGCCCAGGGGACCCAGTACTTC. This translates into CAIDRAQGTQYF.

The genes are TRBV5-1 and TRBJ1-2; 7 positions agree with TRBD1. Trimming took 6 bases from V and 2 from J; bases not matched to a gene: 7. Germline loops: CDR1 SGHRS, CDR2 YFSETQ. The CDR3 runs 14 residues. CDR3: CASTATGQNYGYTF. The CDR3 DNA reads TGCGCCAGCACCGCGACGGGACAGAACTATGGCTACACCTTC.

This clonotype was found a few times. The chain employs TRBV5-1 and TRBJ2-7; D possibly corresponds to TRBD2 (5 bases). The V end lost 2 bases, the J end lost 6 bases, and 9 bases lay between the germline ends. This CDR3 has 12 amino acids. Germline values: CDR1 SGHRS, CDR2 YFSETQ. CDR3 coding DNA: TGCGCCAGCAGCTTTGAGGGCTCCGAGCAGTACTTC. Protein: CASSFEGSEQYF.

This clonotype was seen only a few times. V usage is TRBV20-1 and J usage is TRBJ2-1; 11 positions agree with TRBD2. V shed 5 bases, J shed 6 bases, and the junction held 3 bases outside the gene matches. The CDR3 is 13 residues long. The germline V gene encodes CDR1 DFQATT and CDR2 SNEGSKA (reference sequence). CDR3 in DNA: TGCAGTGCTGATAGCGGGGGGGCCAATGAGCAGTTCTTC. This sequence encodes CSADSGGANEQFF.

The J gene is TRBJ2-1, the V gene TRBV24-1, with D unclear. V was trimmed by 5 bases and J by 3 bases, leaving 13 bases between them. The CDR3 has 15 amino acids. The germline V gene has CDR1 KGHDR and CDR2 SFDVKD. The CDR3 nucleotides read TGTGCCACCAGTGGAGCGACCCGATACTACAATGAGCAGTTCTTC. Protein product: CATSGATRYYNEQFF.

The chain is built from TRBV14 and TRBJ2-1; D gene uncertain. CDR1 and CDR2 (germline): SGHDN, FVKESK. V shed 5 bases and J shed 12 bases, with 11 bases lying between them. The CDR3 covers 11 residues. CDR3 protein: CASSAYGRQFF. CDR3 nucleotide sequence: TGTGCCAGCAGCGCGTACGGGCGGCAGTTCTTC. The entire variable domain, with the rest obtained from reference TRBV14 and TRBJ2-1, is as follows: EAGVTQFPSHSVIEKGQTVTLRCDPISGHDNLYWYRRVMGKEIKFLLHFVKESKQDESGMPNNRFLAERTGGTYSTLKVQPAELEDSGVYFCASSAYGRQFFGPGTRLTVL.

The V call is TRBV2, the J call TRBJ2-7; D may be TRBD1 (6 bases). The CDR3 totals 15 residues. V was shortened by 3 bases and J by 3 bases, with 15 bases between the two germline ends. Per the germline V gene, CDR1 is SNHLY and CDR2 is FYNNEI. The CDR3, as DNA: TGTGCCAGCAGTGATGTGGACAGCGCACTCTACGAGCAGTACTTC. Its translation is CASSDVDSALYEQYF. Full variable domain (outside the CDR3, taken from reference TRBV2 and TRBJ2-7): EPEVTQTPSHQVTQMGQEVILRCVPISNHLYFYWYRQILGQKVEFLVSFYNNEISEKSEIFDDQFSVERPDGSNFTLKIRSTKLEDSAMYFCASSDVDSALYEQYFGPGTRLTVT.

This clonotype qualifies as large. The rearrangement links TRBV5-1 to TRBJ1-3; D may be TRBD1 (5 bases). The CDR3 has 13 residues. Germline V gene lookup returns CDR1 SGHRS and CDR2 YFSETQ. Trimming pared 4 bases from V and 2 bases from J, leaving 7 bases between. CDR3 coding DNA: TGCGCCAGCAGCGGGACGACTGGAAACACCATATATTTT. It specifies CASSGTTGNTIYF.

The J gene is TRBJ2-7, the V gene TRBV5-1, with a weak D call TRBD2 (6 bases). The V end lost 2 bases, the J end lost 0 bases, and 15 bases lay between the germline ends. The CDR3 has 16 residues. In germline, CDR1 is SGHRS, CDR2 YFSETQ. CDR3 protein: CASSFEGSGSSYEQYF. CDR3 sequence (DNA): TGCGCCAGCAGCTTTGAAGGTAGCGGCTCCTCCTACGAGCAGTACTTC.

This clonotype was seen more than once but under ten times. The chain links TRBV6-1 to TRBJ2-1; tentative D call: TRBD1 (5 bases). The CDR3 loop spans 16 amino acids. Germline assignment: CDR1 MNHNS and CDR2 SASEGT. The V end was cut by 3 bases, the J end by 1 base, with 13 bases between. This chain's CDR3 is CASSEDQGMSYNEQFF. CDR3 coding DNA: TGTGCCAGCAGTGAGGACCAGGGTATGTCCTACAATGAGCAGTTCTTC.

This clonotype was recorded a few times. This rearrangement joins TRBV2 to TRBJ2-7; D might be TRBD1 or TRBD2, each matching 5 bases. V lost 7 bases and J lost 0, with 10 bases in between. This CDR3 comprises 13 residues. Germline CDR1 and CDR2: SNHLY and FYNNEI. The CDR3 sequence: CASKGTASYEQYF. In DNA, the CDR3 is TGTGCCAGCAAAGGGACGGCCTCCTACGAGCAGTACTTC.

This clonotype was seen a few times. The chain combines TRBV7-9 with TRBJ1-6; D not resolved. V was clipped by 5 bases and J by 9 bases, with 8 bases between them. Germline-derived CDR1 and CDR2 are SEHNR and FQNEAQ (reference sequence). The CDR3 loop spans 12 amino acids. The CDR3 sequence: CASSRMGSPLHF. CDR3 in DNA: TGTGCCAGCAGCCGAATGGGTTCACCCCTCCACTTT.

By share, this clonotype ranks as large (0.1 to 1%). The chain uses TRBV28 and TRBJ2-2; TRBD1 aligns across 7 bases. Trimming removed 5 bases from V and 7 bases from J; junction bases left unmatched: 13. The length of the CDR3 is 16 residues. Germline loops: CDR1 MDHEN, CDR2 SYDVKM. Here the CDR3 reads CASSTYRQGRSGELFF. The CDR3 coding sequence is TGTGCCAGCAGTACGTACAGACAGGGACGTAGCGGGGAGCTGTTTTTT.

The CDR3 here is CSASGSGSYNEQFF. For the CDR3, the DNA is TGCAGTGCTAGCGGGTCAGGCTCCTACAATGAGCAGTTCTTC. V and J are TRBV20-1 and TRBJ2-1; D unresolved. Germline loops: CDR1 DFQATT, CDR2 SNEGSKA (reference sequence). Deletions cut 3 bases from V and 0 bases from J, with 9 bases between. CDR3 length: 14 amino acids.

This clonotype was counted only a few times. The CDR3 nucleotides are TGTGCCAGCAGCTTAGCCCTGGGGGCGACCGGGGAGCTGTTTTTT. Translation: CASSLALGATGELFF. The chain is built from TRBV7-8 and TRBJ2-2, with D possibly being TRBD1 (6 bases). The CDR3 has 15 amino acids. Germline CDR1 and CDR2: SGHVS and FQNEAQ. V lost 0 bases to trimming and J lost 5 bases, with 10 bases between them.